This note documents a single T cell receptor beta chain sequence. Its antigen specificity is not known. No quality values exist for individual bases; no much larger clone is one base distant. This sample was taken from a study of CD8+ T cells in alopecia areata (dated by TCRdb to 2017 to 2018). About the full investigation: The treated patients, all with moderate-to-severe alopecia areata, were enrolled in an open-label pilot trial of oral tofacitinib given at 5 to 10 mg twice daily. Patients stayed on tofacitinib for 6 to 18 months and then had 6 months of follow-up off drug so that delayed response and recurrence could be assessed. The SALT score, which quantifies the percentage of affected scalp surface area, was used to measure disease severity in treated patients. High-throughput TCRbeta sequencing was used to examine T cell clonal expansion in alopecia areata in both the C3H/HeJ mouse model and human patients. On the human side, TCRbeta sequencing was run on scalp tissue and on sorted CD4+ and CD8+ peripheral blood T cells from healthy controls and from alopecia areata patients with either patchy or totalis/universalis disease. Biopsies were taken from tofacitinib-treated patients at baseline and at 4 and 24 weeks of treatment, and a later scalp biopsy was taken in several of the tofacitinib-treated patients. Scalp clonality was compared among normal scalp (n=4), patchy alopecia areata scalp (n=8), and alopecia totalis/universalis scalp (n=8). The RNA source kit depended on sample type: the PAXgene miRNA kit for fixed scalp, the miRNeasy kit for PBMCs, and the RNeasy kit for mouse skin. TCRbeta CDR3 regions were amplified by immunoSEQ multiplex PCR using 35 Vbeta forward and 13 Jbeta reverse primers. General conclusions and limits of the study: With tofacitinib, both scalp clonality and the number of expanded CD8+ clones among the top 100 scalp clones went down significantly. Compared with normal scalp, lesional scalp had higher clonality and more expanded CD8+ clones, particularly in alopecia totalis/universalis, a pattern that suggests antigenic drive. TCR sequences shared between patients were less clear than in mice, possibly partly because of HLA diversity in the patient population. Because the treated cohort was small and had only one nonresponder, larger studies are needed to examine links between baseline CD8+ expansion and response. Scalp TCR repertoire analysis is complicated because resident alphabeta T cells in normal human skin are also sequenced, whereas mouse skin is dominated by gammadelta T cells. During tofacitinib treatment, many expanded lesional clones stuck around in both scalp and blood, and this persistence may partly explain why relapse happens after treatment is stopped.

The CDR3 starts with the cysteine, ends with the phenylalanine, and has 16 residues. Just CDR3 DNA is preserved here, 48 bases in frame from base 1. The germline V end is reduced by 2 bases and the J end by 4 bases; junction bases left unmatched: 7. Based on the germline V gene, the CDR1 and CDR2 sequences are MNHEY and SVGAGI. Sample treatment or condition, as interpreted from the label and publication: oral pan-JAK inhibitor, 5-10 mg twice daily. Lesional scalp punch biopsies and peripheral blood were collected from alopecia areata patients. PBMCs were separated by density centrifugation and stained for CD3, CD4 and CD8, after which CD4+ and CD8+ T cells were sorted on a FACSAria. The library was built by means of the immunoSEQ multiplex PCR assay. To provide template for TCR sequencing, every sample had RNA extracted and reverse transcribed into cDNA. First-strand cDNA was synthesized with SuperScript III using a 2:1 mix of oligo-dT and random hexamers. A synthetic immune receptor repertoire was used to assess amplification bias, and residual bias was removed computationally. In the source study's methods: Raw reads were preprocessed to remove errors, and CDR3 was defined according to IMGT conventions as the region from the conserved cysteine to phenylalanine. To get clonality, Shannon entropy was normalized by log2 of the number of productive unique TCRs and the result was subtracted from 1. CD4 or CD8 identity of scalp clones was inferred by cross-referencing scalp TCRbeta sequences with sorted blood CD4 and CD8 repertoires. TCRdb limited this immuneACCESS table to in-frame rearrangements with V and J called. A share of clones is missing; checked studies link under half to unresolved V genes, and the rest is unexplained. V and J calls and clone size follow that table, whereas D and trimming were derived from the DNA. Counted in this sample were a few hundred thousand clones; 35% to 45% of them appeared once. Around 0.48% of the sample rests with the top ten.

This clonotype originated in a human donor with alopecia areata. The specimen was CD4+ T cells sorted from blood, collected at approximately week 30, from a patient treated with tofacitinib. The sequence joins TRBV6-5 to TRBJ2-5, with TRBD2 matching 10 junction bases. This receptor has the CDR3 CASSYSGGASRETQYF. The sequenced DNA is TGTGCCAGCAGTTACAGCGGGGGGGCTTCCAGAGAGACCCAGTACTTC.